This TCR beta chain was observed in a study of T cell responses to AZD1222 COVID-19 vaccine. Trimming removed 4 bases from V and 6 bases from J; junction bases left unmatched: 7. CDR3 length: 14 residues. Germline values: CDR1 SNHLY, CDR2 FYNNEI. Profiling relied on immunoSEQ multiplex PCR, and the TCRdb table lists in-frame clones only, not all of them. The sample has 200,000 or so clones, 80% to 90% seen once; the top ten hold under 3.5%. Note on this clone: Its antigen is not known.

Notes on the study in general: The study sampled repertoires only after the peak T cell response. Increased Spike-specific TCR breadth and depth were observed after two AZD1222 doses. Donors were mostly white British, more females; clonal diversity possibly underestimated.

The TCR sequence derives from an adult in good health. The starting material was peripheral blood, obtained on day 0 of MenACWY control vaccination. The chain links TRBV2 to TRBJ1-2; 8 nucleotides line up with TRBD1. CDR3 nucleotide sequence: TGTGCCAGCAGTGCCCAGGGACAGGCCAATGGCTACACCTTC. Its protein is CASSAQGQANGYTF.